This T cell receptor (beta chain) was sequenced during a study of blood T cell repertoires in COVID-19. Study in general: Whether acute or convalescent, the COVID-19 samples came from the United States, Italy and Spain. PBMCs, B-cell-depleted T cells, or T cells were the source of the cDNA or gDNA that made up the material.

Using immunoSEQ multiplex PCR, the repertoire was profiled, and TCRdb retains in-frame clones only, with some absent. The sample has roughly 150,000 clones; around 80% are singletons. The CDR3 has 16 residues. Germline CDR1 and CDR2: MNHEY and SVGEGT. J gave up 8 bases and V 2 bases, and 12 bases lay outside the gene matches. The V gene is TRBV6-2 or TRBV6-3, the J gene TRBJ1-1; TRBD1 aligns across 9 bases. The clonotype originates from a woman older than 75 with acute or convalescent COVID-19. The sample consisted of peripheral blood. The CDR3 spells CASSYERGGTGREAFF. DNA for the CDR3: TGTGCCAGCAGTTACGAACGAGGGGGGACAGGGCGCGAAGCTTTCTTT.